This TCR beta chain was found in a study of human T cells and chemical hapten exposure. Study information: Per-sample TCR yield variation was attributed mainly to small pooled library volume differences.

Study findings and constraints: Once DPC sensitization occurred, TCRs above 1 in 1000 frequency showed no change.

J gave up 3 bases and V 0 bases, and 7 bases lay outside the gene matches. The CDR3 sequence is 16 residues long. The germline V gene has CDR1 DFQATT and CDR2 SNEGSKA (reference sequence). This clonotype has at least ten counts. Antigen specificity is unknown. Stated time point: healthy volunteer bleed at 2 weeks. Unseparated into fractions, whole blood served as the source from which total RNA was extracted. Unique molecular identifiers were linked by the library to individual cDNA molecules. Authors' analysis steps: With a range of roughly 23,224 to 690,600, the median per sample was roughly 97,000 TCRs. TCRdb re-analysed the RACE reads in MiXCR, keeping a single row per CDR3 protein. Here the V and J calls rest on TCRdb's processing, not on the authors' analysis. This table holds 35,000 to 50,000 distinct CDR3 sequences, approximately 4.7% found once.

V usage is TRBV20-1 and J usage is TRBJ2-3, with 9 bases identical to TRBD1. The specimen sequenced was whole blood. The receptor's source is a female donor in good health. Some clones in this sample may be carry-over from other donors' samples. The DNA of the CDR3 is TGCAGTGCTAGAGACCGGGACAGGGAGGGGACAGATACGCAGTATTTT. It encodes CSARDRDREGTDTQYF.